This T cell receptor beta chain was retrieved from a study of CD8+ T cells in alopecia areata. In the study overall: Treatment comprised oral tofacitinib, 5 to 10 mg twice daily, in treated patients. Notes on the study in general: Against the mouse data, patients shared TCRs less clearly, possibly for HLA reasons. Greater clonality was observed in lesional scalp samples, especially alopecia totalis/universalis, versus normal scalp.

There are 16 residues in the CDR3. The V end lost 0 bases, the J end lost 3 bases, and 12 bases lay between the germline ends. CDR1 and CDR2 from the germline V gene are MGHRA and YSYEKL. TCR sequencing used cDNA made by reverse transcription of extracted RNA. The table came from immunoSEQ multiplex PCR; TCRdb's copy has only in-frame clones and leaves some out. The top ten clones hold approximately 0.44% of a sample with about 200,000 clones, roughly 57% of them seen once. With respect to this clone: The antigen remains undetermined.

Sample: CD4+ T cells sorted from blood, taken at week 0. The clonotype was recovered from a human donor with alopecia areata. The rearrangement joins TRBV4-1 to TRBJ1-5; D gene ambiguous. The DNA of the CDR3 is TGCGCCAGCAGCCAAGAAGTGAGGACTACCAATCAGCCCCAGCATTTT. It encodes CASSQEVRTTNQPQHF.